The sequence of this TCR beta chain was determined in a study of T-cell reconstitution after alpha-beta-depleted transplantation in children. Overall study findings and caveats: One year after transplant, T-cell counts and diversity came mostly from newly produced T cells. Reports say that about two months after transplant, the alpha-beta T cells came out of several hundred graft clones that had expanded.

The table lists this clonotype with a few counts. Antigen unknown. This CDR3 is 14 amino acids long. V dropped 7 bases and J dropped 2; count of bases not matched to a gene: 8. Germline CDR1 DFQATT, CDR2 SNEGSKA (reference sequence). Researchers prepared the TCRbeta library using unique molecular identifiers, the study reports. Using its own MiXCR run on the PCR reads, TCRdb lists one record per CDR3 protein. The sample holds approximately 220,000 distinct CDR3 sequences, approximately 15% seen once. This specimen was PBMCs, mostly from graft donor cells, taken 360 days after TCRalphabeta/CD19-depleted stem cell transplant. The TCR originated in a male patient aged 2-9 years who had a stem cell transplant for acute lymphoblastic leukemia, so the T cells may come from the graft donor. V and J are TRBV20-1 and TRBJ2-3, with 8 positions matching TRBD2. CDR3 protein: CSGLSGTHTDTQYF. CDR3 DNA: TGCAGTGGTCTTAGCGGGACCCACACAGATACGCAGTATTTT.